The next 17 T cell receptor beta chains were all read from a single sample in a study of blood T cell repertoires in COVID-19. Profiled with immunoSEQ multiplex PCR; TCRdb holds only in-frame clones, not every one. Of fewer than 200,000 clones in the sample, 80% to 90% were seen once. The sample taken for sequencing was peripheral blood. Every receptor here comes from a middle-aged man who had recovered from COVID-19.

J is TRBJ2-2 and V is TRBV2; 9 nucleotides agree with TRBD1. The CDR3 has 14 residues. With 10 bases clipped from V and 7 bases from J, the junction kept 10 bases outside the gene matches. Germline V CDR1 and CDR2: SNHLY, FYNNEI. CDR3 DNA: TGTGCCACCCGCGGGACAGGGATGGTCGGGGAGCTGTTTTTT. Protein: CATRGTGMVGELFF.

The V gene is TRBV19, the J gene TRBJ1-4; TRBD1 might be the D (5 bases). The CDR3 contains 13 residues. V shed 3 bases and J shed 8 bases, with 10 bases lying between them. From germline, CDR1 is LNHDA and CDR2 SQIVND (reference sequence). CDR3 loop: CASSILRGEKLFF. In nucleotides, the CDR3 is TGTGCCAGTAGTATTCTCCGGGGGGAAAAACTGTTTTTT.

As concerns this clone: Other DNA sequences within the sample encode an identical CDR3. The J gene is TRBJ1-1, the V gene TRBV12-3 or TRBV12-4, with D perhaps matching TRBD1 (5 bases). The CDR3 is 13 residues long. Trimming pared 0 bases from V and 4 bases from J, leaving 6 bases between. This CDR3 is CASSLAGPTEAFF. The CDR3, as DNA: TGTGCCAGCAGTTTAGCGGGGCCCACTGAAGCTTTCTTT.

The rearrangement uses TRBV7-9 and TRBJ1-1; 10 bases align to TRBD1. Looked up from germline, CDR1 is SEHNR and CDR2 is FQNEAQ (reference sequence). This CDR3 has 14 amino acids. The V and J ends lost 5 bases and 7 bases, in that order; junction bases with no gene match: 7. CDR3 sequence reads: CASSTSTGGLEAFF. The CDR3 bases are TGTGCCAGCAGCACCTCGACAGGGGGCCTTGAAGCTTTCTTT.

This clone appeared many times. The chain recombines TRBV9 with TRBJ1-3, with a possible D match to TRBD1 (5 bases). V was trimmed by 3 bases and J by 0 bases, leaving 7 bases between them. The germline V gene has CDR1 SGDLS and CDR2 YYNGEE. The CDR3 length is 14 residues. CDR3 DNA sequence: TGTGCCAGCAGCGGCGGGACCTCTGGAAACACCATATATTTT. Translating gives CASSGGTSGNTIYF. The full variable domain, its missing parts supplied by reference TRBV9 and TRBJ1-3, is DSGVTQTPKHLITATGQRVTLRCSPRSGDLSVYWYQQSLDQGLQFLIQYYNGEERAKGNILERFSAQQFPDLHSELNLSSLELGDSALYFCASSGGTSGNTIYFGEGSWLTVV.

This chain connects TRBV19 to TRBJ2-3; maybe TRBD2 (6 bases). Germline CDR1 LNHDA, CDR2 SQIVND (reference sequence). The CDR3 has 15 amino acids. V lost 2 bases and J 6 bases, leaving 15 bases between the germline ends. The CDR3: CASSILGGEGDTQYF. In nucleotides, the CDR3 is TGTGCCAGTAGTATATTAGGAGGGGAAGGGGATACGCAGTATTTT.

The chain uses TRBV6-5 and TRBJ2-1, with 11 bases lining up with TRBD1. The trim removed 6 bases at V and 9 bases at J, leaving 4 bases unmatched. Germline values: CDR1 MNHEY, CDR2 SVGAGI. CDR3 length: 13 residues. The CDR3 region is CASSRDRGGEQFF. The CDR3, as DNA: TGTGCCAGCAGCCGGGACAGGGGGGGTGAGCAGTTCTTC.

This chain's CDR3 is CASSSSYSPLHF. Written as DNA, the CDR3 is TGTGCCAGCAGTTCGTCTTATTCACCCCTCCACTTT. V usage is TRBV6-2 or TRBV6-3 and J usage is TRBJ1-6; D is ambiguous. The CDR3 has 12 amino acids. V lost 4 bases to trimming and J lost 8 bases, with 6 bases between them. Looked up from germline, CDR1 is MNHEY and CDR2 is SVGEGT.

CDR3 loop: CASSSDRGDWEQFF. DNA for the CDR3: TGTGCCAGCAGCTCGGACAGGGGAGACTGGGAGCAGTTCTTC. This rearrangement joins TRBV21-1 to TRBJ2-1; the D call of TRBD1 is as the table states it, not checked on the DNA. TRBV21-1 is a recognized pseudogene. This CDR3 region has 14 residues.

This clone turned up a few times. The chain uses TRBV10-3 and TRBJ2-5; weak D call: TRBD2 (5 bases). CDR3 length: 13 amino acids. V dropped 0 bases and J dropped 4 bases, with 6 bases sitting between them. Germline CDR1 and CDR2: ENHRY and SYGVKD. The CDR3 protein is CAISESGRETQYF. The CDR3 region has the DNA TGTGCCATCAGTGAGTCGGGGAGAGAGACCCAGTACTTC.

The chain uses TRBV5-1 and TRBJ1-2; the D gene is possibly TRBD1 (6 bases). The CDR3 is 14 residues long. V lost 0 bases to trimming and J lost 8 bases, with 14 bases between them. CDR1 is SGHRS, CDR2 YFSETQ, per germline. This chain's CDR3 is CASSLGATGSGYTF. CDR3 in DNA: TGCGCCAGCAGCTTGGGGGCCACAGGGTCCGGCTACACCTTC. Full variable domain (missing parts from reference TRBV5-1 and TRBJ1-2): KAGVTQTPRYLIKTRGQQVTLSCSPISGHRSVSWYQQTPGQGLQFLFEYFSETQRNKGNFPGRFSGRQFSNSRSEMNVSTLELGDSALYLCASSLGATGSGYTFGSGTRLTVV.

The chain is built from TRBV7-2 and TRBJ2-5; D is unclear. CDR1 is SGHTA and CDR2 is FQGNSA in the germline V gene. The CDR3 sequence is 13 residues long. V was trimmed by 2 bases and J by 2 bases, leaving 6 bases between them. In DNA form, the CDR3 reads TGTGCCAGCAGCTTATCGCTACAAGAGACCCAGTACTTC. Its protein product is CASSLSLQETQYF. Based on the CDR3 plus reference TRBV7-2 and TRBJ2-5, the full variable domain is GAGVSQSPSNKVTEKGKDVELRCDPISGHTALYWYRQSLGQGLEFLIYFQGNSAPDKSGLPSDRFSAERTGGSVSTLTIQRTQQEDSAVYLCASSLSLQETQYFGPGTRLLVL.

The chain uses TRBV24-1 and TRBJ2-1; 10 bases match TRBD1. The J segment lost 8 bases and the V segment lost 5 bases, leaving 8 bases of the junction unmatched. Germline CDR1 is KGHDR and CDR2 is SFDVKD. CDR3 length: 15 amino acids. CDR3 sequence reads: CATSAGQGEIDEQFF. In nucleotides, the CDR3 is TGTGCCACCAGTGCCGGACAGGGGGAGATCGATGAGCAGTTCTTC.

This clone came up a few times. The rearrangement links TRBV30 to TRBJ2-7, with TRBD1 identical over 10 bases. CDR1 GTSNPN and CDR2 SVGIG come from the germline V gene (reference sequence). The CDR3 consists of 16 residues. V gave up 7 bases and J gave up 1 base; unmatched junction bases: 13. CDR3 DNA: TGTGCCTTGGCCCTCCCGGACAGGGGGTCTTCCTACGAGCAGTACTTC. Its protein product is CALALPDRGSSYEQYF.

V usage is TRBV11-2 and J usage is TRBJ1-5; tentatively, D is TRBD1 (5 bases). The ends were cut back, 1 base at V and 10 bases at J, with 11 bases in the middle. CDR3 size: 13 residues. CDR1 is SGHAT and CDR2 is FQNNGV in the germline V gene. The CDR3 DNA follows: TGTGCCAGCAGCTTAGGGCCGGGGACTCCCCAGCATTTT. Translated: CASSLGPGTPQHF.

V usage is TRBV4-2 and J usage is TRBJ2-7; 9 bases match TRBD1. Germline CDR1 and CDR2: LGHNA and YNFKEQ. The trim removed 4 bases at V and 3 bases at J, leaving 4 bases unmatched. The length of the CDR3 is 14 residues. The chain's CDR3 is CASSPRTGDYEQYF. The CDR3 DNA is TGTGCCAGCAGCCCGCGGACAGGGGACTACGAGCAGTACTTC.

This chain connects TRBV28 to TRBJ2-3, with TRBD2 matching over 10 bases. The junction had 13 bases not matched to a gene; V was cut back by 5 bases and J by 8 bases. Germline values: CDR1 MDHEN, CDR2 SYDVKM. The CDR3 runs 16 residues. The CDR3 DNA is TGTGCCAGCAGTCTCCCCCAAGCGGGAGGGCCCCGTACGCAGTATTTT. Translation gives CASSLPQAGGPRTQYF. The whole variable domain, remainder taken from reference TRBV28 and TRBJ2-3, is DVKVTQSSRYLVKRTGEKVFLECVQDMDHENMFWYRQDPGLGLRLIYFSYDVKMKEKGDIPEGYSVSREKKERFSLILESASTNQTSMYLCASSLPQAGGPRTQYFGPGTRLTVL.